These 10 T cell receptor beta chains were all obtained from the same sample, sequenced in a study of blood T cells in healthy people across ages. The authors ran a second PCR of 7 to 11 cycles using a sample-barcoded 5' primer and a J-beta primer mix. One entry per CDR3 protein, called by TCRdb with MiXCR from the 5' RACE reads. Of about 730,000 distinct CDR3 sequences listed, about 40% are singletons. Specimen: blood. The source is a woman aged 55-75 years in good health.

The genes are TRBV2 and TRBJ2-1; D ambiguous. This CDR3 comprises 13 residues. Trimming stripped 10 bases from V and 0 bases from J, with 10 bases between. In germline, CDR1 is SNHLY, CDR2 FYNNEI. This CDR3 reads CATTISSYNEQFF. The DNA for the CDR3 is TGTGCCACCACGATAAGCTCCTACAATGAGCAGTTCTTC.

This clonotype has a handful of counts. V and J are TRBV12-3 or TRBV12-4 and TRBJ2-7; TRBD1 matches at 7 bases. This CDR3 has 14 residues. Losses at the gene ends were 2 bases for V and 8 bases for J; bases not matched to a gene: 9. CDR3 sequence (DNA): TGTGCCAGCAGTTTATCCACAGGGGTTGGACAGCAGTACTTC. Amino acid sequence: CASSLSTGVGQQYF.

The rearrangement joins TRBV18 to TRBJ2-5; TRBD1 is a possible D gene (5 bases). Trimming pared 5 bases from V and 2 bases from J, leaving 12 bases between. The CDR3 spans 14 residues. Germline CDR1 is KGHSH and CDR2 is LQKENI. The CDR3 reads CASSGARTQETQYF. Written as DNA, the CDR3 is TGTGCCAGCTCAGGGGCCCGTACACAAGAGACCCAGTACTTC.

Here the CDR3 DNA reads TGTGCCAACTCGCTGGGGACTAGCGAGACCCAGTACTTC. Amino acid sequence: CANSLGTSETQYF. The V call is TRBV18, the J call TRBJ2-7; 9 bases are shared with TRBD2. The J call could be wrong; TRBJ2-5 is a better fit for the DNA end. CDR3 size: 13 residues. The germline V gene has CDR1 KGHSH and CDR2 LQKENI.

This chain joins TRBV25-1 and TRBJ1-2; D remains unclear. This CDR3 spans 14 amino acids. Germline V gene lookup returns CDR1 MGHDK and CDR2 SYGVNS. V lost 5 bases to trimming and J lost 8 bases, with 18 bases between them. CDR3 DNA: TGTGCCAGCAGTCCCCCGACGGCCCGGAGGGGCTACACCTTC. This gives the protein CASSPPTARRGYTF.

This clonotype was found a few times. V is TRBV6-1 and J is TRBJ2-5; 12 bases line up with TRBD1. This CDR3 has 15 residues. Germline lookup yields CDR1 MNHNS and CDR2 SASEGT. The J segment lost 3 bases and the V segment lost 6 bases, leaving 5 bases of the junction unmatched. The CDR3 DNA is TGTGCCAGCAGGGCGGGACAGGGGGCTAAAGAGACCCAGTACTTC. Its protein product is CASRAGQGAKETQYF.

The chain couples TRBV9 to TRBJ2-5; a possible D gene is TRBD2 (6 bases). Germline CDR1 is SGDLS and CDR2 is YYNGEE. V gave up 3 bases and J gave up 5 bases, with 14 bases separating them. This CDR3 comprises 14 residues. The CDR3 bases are TGTGCCAGCAGCGCAGGGACTCGGAGGGAGACCCAGTACTTC. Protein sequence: CASSAGTRRETQYF.

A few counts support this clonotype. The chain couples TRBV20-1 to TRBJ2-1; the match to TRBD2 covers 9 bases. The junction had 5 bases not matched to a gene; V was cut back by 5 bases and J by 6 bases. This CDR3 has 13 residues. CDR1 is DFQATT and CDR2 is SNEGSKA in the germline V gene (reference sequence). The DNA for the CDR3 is TGCAGTGCTGTTAGCGGGAGTGTCAATGAGCAGTTCTTC. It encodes CSAVSGSVNEQFF.

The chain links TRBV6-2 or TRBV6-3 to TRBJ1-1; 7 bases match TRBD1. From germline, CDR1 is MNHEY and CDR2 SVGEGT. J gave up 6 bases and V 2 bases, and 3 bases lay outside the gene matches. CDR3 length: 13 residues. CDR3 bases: TGTGCCAGCAGTTACCTTCAGGGGGCTGAAGCTTTCTTT. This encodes CASSYLQGAEAFF.

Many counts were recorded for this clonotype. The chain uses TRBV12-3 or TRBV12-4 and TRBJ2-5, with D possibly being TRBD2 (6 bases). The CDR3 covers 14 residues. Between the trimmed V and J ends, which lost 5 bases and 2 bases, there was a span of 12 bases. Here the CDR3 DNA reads TGTGCCAGCAGTCCCCCCGGGGGTCAAGAGACCCAGTACTTC. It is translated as CASSPPGGQETQYF.